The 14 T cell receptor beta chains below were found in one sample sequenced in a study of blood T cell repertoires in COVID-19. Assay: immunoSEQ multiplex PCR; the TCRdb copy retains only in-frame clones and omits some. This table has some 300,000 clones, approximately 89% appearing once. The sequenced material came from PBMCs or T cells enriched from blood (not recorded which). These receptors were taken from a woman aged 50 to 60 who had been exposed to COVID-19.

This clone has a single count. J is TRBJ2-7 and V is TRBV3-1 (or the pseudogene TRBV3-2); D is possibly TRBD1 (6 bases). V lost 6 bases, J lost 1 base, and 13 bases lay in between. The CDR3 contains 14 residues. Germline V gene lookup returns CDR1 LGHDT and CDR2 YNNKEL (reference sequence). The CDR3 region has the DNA TGTGCCAGCAGATCGACAGGCAATTCCTACGAGCAGTACTTC. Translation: CASRSTGNSYEQYF.

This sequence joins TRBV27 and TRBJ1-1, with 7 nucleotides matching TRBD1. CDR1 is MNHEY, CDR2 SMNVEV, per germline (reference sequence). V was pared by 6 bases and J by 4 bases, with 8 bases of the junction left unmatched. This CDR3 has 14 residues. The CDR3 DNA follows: TGTGCCAGCAGATCCGGACAGGTTGGCACTGAAGCTTTCTTT. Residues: CASRSGQVGTEAFF.

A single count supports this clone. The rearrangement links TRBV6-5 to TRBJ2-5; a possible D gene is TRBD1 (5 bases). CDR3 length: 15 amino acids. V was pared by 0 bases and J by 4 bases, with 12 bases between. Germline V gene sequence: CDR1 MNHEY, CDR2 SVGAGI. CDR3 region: CASSYSRQGVETQYF. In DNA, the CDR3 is TGTGCCAGCAGTTACTCGAGGCAGGGTGTAGAGACCCAGTACTTC.

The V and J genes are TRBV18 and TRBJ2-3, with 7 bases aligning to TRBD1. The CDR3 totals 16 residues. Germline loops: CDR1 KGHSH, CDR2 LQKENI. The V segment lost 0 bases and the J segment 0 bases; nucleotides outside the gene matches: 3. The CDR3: CASSPPGQKSTDTQYF. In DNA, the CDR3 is TGTGCCAGCTCACCACCGGGACAGAAAAGCACAGATACGCAGTATTTT.

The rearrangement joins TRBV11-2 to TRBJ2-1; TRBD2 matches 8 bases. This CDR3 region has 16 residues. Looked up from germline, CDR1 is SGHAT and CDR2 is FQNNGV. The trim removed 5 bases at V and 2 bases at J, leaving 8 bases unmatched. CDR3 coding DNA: TGTGCCAGCAGCCTGACTAGCGTGTTTACCTACAATGAGCAGTTCTTC. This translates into CASSLTSVFTYNEQFF.

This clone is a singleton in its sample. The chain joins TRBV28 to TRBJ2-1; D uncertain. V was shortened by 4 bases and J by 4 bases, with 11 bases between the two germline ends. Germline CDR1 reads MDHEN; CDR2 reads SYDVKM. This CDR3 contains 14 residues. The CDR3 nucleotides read TGTGCCAGCAGTTCCCCGTCCGGGTACAATGAGCAGTTCTTC. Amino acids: CASSSPSGYNEQFF.

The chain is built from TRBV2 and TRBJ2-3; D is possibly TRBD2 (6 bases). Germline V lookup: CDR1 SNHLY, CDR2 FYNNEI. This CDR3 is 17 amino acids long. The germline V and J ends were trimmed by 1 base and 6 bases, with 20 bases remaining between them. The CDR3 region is CASSEGFLGARGDTQYF. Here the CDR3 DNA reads TGTGCCAGCAGTGAAGGGTTTCTAGGGGCGCGGGGTGATACGCAGTATTTT.

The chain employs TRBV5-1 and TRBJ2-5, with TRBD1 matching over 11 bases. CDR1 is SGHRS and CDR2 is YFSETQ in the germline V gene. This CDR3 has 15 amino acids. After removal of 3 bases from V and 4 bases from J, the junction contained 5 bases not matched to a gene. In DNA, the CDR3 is TGCGCCAGCAGCTGGTGGACAGGGGGCATAGAGACCCAGTACTTC. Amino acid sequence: CASSWWTGGIETQYF.

CDR3 sequence: CASRPLKRATGELFF. CDR3 sequence (DNA): TGTGCCAGCAGACCCTTGAAGCGGGCCACCGGGGAGCTGTTTTTT. The chain recombines TRBV7-8 with TRBJ2-2; D may be TRBD2 (6 bases). V dropped 6 bases and J dropped 4 bases, with 15 bases sitting between them. Germline V gene sequence: CDR1 SGHVS, CDR2 FQNEAQ. CDR3 size: 15 residues.

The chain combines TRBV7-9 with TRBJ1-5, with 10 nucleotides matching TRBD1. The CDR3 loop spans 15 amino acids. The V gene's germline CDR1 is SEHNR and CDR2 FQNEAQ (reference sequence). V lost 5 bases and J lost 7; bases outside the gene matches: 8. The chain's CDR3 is CASSQSGQGHQPQHF. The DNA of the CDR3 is TGTGCCAGCAGCCAGTCGGGACAGGGGCACCAGCCCCAGCATTTT.

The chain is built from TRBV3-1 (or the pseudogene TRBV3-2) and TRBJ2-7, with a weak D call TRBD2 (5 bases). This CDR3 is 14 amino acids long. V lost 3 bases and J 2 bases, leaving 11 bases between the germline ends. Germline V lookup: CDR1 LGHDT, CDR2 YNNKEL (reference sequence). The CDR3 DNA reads TGTGCCAGCAGCCAGATAAGGGAGACCTACGAGCAGTACTTC. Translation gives CASSQIRETYEQYF.

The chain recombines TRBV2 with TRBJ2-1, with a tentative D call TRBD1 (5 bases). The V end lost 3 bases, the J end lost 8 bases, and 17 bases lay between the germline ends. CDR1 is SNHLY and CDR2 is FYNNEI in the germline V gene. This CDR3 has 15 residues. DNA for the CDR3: TGTGCCAGCAGTGAGGGGTTAAGGGGAACCGATGAGCAGTTCTTC. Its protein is CASSEGLRGTDEQFF.

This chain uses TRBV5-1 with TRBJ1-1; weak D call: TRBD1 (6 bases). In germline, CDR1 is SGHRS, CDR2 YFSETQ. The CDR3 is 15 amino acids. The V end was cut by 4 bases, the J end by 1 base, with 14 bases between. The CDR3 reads CASSVAGTRNTEAFF. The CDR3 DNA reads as TGCGCCAGCAGCGTCGCCGGGACAAGGAACACTGAAGCTTTCTTT.

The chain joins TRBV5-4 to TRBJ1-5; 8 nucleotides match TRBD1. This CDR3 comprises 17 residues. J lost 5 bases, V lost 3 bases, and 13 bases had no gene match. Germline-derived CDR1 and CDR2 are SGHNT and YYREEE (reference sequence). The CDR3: CASSSFGTGRPDQPQHF. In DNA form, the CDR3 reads TGTGCCAGCAGCTCGTTTGGGACAGGAAGACCAGATCAGCCCCAGCATTTT. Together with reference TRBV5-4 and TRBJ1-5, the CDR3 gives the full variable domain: ETGVTQSPTHLIKTRGQQVTLRCSSQSGHNTVSWYQQALGQGPQFIFQYYREEENGRGNFPPRFSGLQFPNYSSELNVNALELDDSALYLCASSSFGTGRPDQPQHFGDGTRLSIL.